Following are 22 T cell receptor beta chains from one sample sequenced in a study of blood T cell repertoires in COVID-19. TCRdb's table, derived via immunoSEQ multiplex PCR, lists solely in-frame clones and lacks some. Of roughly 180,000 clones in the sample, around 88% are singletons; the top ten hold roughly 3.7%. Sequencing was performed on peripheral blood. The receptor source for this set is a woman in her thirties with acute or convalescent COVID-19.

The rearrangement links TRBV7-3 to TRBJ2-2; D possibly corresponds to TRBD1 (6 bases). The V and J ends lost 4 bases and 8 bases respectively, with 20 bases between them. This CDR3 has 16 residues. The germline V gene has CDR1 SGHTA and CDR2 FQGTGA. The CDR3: CASSSPRGPWNGELFF. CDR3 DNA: TGTGCCAGCAGCTCCCCCAGGGGACCGTGGAATGGGGAGCTGTTTTTT.

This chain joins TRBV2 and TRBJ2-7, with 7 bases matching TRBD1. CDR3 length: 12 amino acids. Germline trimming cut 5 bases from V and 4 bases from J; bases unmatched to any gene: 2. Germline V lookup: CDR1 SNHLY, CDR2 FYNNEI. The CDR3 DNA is TGTGCCAGCAGTCGGACAGGATACGAGCAGTACTTC. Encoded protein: CASSRTGYEQYF.

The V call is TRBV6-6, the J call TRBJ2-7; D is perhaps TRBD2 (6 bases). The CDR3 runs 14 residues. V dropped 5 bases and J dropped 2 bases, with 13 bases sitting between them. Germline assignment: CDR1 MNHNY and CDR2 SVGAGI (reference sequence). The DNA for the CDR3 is TGTGCCAGCAGTCGGGGCGGGATAACCTACGAGCAGTACTTC. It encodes CASSRGGITYEQYF.

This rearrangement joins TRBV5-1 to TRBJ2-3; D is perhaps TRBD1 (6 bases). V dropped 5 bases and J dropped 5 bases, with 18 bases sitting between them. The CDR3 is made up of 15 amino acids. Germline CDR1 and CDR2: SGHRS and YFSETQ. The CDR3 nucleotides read TGCGCCAGCAGGGGCGGACAGTTCGTGGTAGATACGCAGTATTTT. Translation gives CASRGGQFVVDTQYF.

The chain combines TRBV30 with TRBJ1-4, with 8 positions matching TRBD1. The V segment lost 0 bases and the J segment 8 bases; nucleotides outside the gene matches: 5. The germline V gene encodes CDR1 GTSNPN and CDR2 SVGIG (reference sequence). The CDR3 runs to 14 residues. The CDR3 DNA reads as TGTGCCTGGAGTGTAGGACAGGGTGGGGAAAAACTGTTTTTT. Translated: CAWSVGQGGEKLFF.

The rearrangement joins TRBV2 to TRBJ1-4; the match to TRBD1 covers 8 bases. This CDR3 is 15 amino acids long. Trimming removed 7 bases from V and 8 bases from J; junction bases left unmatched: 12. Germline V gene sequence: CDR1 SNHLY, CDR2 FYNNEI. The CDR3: CASKMQGAPEEKLFF. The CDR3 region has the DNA TGTGCCAGCAAGATGCAGGGGGCGCCTGAAGAAAAACTGTTTTTT.

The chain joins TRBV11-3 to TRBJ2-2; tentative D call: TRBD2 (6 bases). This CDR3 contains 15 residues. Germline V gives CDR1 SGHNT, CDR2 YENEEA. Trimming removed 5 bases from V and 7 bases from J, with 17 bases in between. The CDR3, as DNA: TGTGCCAGCAGCGCCCTCGGAGGAGGGAGCGGGGAGCTGTTTTTT. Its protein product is CASSALGGGSGELFF.

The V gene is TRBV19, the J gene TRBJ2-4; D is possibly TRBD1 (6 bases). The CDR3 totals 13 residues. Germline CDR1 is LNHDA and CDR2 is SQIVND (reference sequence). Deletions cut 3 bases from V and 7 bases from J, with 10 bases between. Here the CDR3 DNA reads TGTGCCAGTAGTATGAGGGGGTCCAACATTCAGTACTTC. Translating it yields CASSMRGSNIQYF. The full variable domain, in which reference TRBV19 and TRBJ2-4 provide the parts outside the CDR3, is DGGITQSPKYLFRKEGQNVTLSCEQNLNHDAMYWYRQDPGQGLRLIYYSQIVNDFQKGDIAEGYSVSREKKESFPLTVTSAQKNPTAFYLCASSMRGSNIQYFGAGTRLSVL.

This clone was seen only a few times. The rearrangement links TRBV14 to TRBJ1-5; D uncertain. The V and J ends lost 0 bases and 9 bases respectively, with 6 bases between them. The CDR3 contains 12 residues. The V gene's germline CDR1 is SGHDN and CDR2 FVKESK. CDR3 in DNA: TGTGCCAGCAGCCAAGATCGGGGGCCCCAGCATTTT. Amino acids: CASSQDRGPQHF.

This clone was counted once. The CDR3 sequence is CASSFNGDYEQYF. As DNA, the CDR3 is TGTGCCAGCAGTTTTAACGGAGATTACGAGCAGTACTTC. J is TRBJ2-7 and V is TRBV12-3 or TRBV12-4, with D unclear. CDR3 length: 13 residues. V dropped 3 bases and J dropped 4 bases, with 10 bases sitting between them.

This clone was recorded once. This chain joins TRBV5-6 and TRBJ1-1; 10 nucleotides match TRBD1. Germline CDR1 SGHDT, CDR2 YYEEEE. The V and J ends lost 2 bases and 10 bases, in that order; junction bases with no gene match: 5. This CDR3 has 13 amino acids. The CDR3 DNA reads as TGTGCCAGCAGCTTAGACAGGGGGCATGTAGCTTTCTTT. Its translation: CASSLDRGHVAFF.

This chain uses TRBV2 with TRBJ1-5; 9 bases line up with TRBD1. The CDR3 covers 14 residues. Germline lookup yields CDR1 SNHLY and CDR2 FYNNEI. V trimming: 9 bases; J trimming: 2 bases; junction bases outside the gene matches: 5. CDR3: CASIRDRGNQPQHF. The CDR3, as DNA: TGTGCCAGTATACGGGACAGGGGCAATCAGCCCCAGCATTTT.

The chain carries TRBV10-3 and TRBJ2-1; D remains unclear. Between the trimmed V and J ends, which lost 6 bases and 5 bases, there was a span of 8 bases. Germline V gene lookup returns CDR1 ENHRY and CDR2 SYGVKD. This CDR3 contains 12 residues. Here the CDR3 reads CAISDLDNEQFF. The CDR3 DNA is TGTGCCATCAGCGACCTAGACAATGAGCAGTTCTTC.

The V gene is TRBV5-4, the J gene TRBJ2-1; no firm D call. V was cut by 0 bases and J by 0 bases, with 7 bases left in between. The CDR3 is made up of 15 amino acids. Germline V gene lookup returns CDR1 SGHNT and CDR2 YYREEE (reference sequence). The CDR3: CASSLDVSSYNEQFF. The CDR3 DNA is TGTGCCAGCAGCTTGGACGTGAGCTCCTACAATGAGCAGTTCTTC. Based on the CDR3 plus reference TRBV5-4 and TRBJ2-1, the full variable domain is ETGVTQSPTHLIKTRGQQVTLRCSSQSGHNTVSWYQQALGQGPQFIFQYYREEENGRGNFPPRFSGLQFPNYSSELNVNALELDDSALYLCASSLDVSSYNEQFFGPGTRLTVL.

CDR3 DNA sequence: TGTGCCAGCAGCGTAGACTGGGGGGACACTGAAGCTTTCTTT. This sequence encodes CASSVDWGDTEAFF. The J gene is TRBJ1-1, the V gene TRBV9; TRBD1 might be the D (5 bases). CDR3 length equals 14 residues. Trimming stripped 0 bases from V and 3 bases from J, with 9 bases between. From germline, CDR1 is SGDLS and CDR2 YYNGEE.

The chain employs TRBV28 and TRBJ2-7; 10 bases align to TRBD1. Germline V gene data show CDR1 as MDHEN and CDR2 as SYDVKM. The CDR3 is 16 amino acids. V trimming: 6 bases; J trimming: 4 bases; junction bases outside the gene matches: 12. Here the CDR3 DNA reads TGTGCCAGCAGCGACACATGGGGGACAGGGGCTTACGAGCAGTACTTC. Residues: CASSDTWGTGAYEQYF.

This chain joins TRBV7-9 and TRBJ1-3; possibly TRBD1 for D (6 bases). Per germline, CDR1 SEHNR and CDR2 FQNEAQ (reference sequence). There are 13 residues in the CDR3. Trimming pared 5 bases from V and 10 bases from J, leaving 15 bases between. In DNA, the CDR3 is TGTGCCAGCAGCACGACAGGAGCGATGACCATATATTTT. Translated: CASSTTGAMTIYF.

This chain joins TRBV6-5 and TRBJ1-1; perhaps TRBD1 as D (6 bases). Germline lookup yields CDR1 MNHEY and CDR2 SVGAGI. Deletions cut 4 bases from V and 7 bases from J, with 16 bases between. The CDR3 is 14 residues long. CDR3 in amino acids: CASSLTLDSGEAFF. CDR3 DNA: TGTGCCAGCAGTTTAACCTTGGACAGCGGTGAAGCTTTCTTT.

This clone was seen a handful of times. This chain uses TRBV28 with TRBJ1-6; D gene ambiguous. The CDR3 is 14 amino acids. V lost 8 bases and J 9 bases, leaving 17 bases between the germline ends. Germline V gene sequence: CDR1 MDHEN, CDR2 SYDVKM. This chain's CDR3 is CASGDGVLTSPLHF. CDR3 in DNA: TGTGCCAGCGGTGACGGGGTCTTGACTTCACCCCTCCACTTT.

CDR3 protein: CASSLRTGDAFF. CDR3 bases: TGTGCCAGCAGCCTCCGGACAGGGGACGCTTTCTTT. V usage is TRBV11-2 and J usage is TRBJ1-1; 9 positions agree with TRBD1. V trimming: 5 bases; J trimming: 11 bases; junction bases outside the gene matches: 6. Germline values: CDR1 SGHAT, CDR2 FQNNGV. This CDR3 region has 12 residues.

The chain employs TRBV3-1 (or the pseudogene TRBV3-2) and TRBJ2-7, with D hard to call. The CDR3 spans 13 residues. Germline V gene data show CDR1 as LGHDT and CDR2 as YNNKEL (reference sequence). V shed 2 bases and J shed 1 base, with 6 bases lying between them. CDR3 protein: CASSQPLSYEQYF. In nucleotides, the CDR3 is TGTGCCAGCAGCCAACCCCTTTCCTACGAGCAGTACTTC.

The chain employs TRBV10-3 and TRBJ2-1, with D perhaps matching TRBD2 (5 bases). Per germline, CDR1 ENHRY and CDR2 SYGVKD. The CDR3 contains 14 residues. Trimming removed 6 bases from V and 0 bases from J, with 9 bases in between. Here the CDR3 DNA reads TGTGCCATCAGGAAAGGGAGCTCCTACAATGAGCAGTTCTTC. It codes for CAIRKGSSYNEQFF.